In this sample, the clone carrying this TCR beta chain turned up many times. No antigen is known for it. TCRdb re-called the RT-PCR reads through MiXCR, storing one row per CDR3 protein. The sample lists around 530,000 distinct CDR3 sequences; roughly 12% were seen once. This record comes from a study of response to subunit inactivated influenza vaccine. Findings and limits, study-wide: Authors suggested seasonal influenza vaccinations each recruit few new T cells.

The clonotype comes from a man aged 45-65 years who received an inactivated influenza vaccine. The sequencing used PBMCs from blood, collected on the day of vaccination.

In DNA, the CDR3 is TGTGCCAGCAGCGTAACGACAGGGGGCTACTATGGCTACACCTTC. It codes for CASSVTTGGYYGYTF. The V and J genes are TRBV9 and TRBJ1-2; the match to TRBD1 covers 10 bases. Trimming took 1 base from V and 3 from J; bases not matched to a gene: 3. CDR1 and CDR2 from the germline V gene are SGDLS and YYNGEE. The CDR3 runs to 15 residues.